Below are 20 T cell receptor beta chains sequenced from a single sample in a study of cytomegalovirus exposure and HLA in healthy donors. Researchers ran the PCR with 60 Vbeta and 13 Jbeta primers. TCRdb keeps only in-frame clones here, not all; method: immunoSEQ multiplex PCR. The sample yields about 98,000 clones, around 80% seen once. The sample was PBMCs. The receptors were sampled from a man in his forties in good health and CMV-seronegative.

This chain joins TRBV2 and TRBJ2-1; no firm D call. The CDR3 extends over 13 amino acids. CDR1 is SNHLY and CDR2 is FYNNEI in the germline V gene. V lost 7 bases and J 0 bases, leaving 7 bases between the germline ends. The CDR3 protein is CASTGSSYNEQFF. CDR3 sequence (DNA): TGTGCCAGCACGGGTAGCTCCTACAATGAGCAGTTCTTC.

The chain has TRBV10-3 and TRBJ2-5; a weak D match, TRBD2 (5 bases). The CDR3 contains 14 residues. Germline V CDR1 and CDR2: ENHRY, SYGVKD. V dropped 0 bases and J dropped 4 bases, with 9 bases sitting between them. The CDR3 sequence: CAISESEVVETQYF. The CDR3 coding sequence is TGTGCCATCAGTGAGTCGGAGGTAGTAGAGACCCAGTACTTC.

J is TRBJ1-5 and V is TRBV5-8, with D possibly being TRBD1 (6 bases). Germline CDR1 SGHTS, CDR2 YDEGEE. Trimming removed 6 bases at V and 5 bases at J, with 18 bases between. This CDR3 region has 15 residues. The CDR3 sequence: CASNKGSRGHQPQHF. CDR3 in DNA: TGTGCCAGCAACAAGGGAAGCAGGGGTCATCAGCCCCAGCATTTT.

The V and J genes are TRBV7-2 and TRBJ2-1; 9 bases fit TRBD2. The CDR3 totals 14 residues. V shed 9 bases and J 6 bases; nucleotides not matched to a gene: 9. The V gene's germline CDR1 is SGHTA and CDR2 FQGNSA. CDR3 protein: CASKRGSGGNEQFF. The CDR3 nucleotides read TGTGCCAGTAAAAGAGGTAGCGGGGGCAATGAGCAGTTCTTC. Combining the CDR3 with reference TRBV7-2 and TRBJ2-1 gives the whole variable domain GAGVSQSPSNKVTEKGKDVELRCDPISGHTALYWYRQSLGQGLEFLIYFQGNSAPDKSGLPSDRFSAERTGGSVSTLTIQRTQQEDSAVYLCASKRGSGGNEQFFGPGTRLTVL.

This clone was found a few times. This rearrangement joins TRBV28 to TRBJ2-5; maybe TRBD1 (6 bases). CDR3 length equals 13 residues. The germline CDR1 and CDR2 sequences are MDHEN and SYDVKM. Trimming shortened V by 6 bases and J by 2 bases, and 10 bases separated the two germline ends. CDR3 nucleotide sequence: TGTGCCAGCAGGATCGGACAGCAAGAGACCCAGTACTTC. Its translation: CASRIGQQETQYF.

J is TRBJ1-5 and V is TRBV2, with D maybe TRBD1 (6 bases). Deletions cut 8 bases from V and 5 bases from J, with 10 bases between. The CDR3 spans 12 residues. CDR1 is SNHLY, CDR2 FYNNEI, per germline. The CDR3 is CASRTDHQPQHF. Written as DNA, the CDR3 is TGTGCCAGCCGGACAGATCATCAGCCCCAGCATTTT.

The CDR3 DNA reads as TGTGCCGTACCAGGGACTTCCCTGTTTTTT. Protein sequence: CAVPGTSLFF. This chain uses TRBV6-1 with TRBJ2-2, with a possible D match to TRBD2 (6 bases). The germline gives CDR1 MNHNS, CDR2 SASEGT. The CDR3 sequence is 10 residues long. Trimming pared 11 bases from V and 14 bases from J, leaving 15 bases between.

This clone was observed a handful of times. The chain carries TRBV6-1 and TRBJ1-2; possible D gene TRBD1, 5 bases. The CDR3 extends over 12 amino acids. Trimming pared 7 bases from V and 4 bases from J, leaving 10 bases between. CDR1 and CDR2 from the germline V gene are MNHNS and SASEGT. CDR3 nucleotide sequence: TGTGCCAGCACGCCTGGGGCCTATGGCTACACCTTC. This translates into CASTPGAYGYTF.

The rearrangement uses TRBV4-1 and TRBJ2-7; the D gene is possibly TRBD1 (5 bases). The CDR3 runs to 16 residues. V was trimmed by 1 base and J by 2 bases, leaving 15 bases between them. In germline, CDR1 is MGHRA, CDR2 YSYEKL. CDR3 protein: CASSQVLAQGPYEQYF. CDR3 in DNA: TGCGCCAGCAGCCAAGTCCTCGCGCAGGGCCCCTACGAGCAGTACTTC.

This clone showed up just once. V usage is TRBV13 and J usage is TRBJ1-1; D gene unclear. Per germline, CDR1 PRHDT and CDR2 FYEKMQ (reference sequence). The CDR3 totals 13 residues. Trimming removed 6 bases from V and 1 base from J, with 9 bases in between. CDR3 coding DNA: TGTGCCAGCAGTTACCCAGGGAACACTGAAGCTTTCTTT. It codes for CASSYPGNTEAFF. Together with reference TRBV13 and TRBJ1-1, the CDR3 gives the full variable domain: AAGVIQSPRHLIKEKRETATLKCYPIPRHDTVYWYQQGPGQDPQFLISFYEKMQSDKGSIPDRFSAQQFSDYHSELNMSSLELGDSALYFCASSYPGNTEAFFGQGTRLTVV.

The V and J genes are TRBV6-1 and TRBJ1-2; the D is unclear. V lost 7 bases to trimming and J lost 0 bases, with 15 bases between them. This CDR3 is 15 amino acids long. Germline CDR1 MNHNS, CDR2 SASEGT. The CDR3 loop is CASTATTTANYGYTF. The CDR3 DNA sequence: TGTGCCAGCACTGCGACTACGACGGCTAACTATGGCTACACCTTC.

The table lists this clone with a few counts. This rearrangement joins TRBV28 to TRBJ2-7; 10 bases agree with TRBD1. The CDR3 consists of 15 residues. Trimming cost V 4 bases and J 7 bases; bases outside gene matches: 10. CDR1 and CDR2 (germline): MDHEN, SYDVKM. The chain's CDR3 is CASSSPGTGVGEQYF. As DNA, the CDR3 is TGTGCCAGCAGTTCTCCCGGGACAGGGGTGGGGGAGCAGTACTTC.

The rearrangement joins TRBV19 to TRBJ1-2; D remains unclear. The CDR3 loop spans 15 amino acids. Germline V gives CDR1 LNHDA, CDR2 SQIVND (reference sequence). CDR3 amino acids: CATRTGREFNYGYTF. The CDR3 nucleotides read TGTGCTACTAGGACGGGGAGAGAATTTAACTATGGCTACACCTTC.

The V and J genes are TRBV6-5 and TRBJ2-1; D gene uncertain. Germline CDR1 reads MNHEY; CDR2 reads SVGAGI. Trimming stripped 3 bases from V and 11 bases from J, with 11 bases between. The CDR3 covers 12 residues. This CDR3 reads CASSYGSSKQFF. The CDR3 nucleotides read TGTGCCAGCAGTTATGGTAGCTCTAAGCAGTTCTTC.

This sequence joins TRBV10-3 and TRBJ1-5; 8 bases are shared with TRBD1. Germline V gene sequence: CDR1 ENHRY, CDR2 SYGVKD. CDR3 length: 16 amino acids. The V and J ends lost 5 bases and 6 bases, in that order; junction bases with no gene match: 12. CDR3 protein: CAISRSGTGQGQPQHF. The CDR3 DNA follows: TGTGCCATCAGTCGATCCGGGACAGGACAGGGTCAGCCCCAGCATTTT.

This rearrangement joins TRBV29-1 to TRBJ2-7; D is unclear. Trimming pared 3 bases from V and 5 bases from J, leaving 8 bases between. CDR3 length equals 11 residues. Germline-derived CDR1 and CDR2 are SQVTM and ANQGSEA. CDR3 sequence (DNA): TGCAGCGTTGAGACTCTTGACGAGCAGTACTTC. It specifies CSVETLDEQYF.

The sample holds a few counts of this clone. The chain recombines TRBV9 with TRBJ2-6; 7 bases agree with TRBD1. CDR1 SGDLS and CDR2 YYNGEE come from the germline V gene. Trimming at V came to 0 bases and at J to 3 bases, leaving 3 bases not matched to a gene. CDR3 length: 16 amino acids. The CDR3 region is CASSVERGRGANVLTF. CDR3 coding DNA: TGTGCCAGCAGCGTAGAAAGGGGGCGTGGGGCCAACGTCCTGACTTTC. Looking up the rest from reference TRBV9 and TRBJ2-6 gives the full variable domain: DSGVTQTPKHLITATGQRVTLRCSPRSGDLSVYWYQQSLDQGLQFLIQYYNGEERAKGNILERFSAQQFPDLHSELNLSSLELGDSALYFCASSVERGRGANVLTFGAGSRLTVL.

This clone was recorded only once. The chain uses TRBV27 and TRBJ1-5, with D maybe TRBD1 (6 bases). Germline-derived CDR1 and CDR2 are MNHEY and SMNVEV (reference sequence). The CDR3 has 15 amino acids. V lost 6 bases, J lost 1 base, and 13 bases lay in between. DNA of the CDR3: TGTGCCAGCAGCCAAGGGGGGGGAAGCAATCAGCCCCAGCATTTT. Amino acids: CASSQGGGSNQPQHF.

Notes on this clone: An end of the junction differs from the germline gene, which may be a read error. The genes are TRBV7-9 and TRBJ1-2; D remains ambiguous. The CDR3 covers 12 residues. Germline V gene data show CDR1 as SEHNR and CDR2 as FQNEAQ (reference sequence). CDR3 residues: CSSSLEAYGYTF. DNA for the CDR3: TGTTCCAGCAGCTTAGAAGCCTATGGCTACACCTTC.

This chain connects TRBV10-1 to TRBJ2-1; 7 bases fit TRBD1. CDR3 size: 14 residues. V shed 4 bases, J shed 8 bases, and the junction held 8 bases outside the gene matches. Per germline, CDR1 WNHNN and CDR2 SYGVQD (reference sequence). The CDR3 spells CASSGDRDRDEQFF. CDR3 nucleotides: TGCGCCAGCAGTGGAGACAGGGATAGGGATGAGCAGTTCTTC.